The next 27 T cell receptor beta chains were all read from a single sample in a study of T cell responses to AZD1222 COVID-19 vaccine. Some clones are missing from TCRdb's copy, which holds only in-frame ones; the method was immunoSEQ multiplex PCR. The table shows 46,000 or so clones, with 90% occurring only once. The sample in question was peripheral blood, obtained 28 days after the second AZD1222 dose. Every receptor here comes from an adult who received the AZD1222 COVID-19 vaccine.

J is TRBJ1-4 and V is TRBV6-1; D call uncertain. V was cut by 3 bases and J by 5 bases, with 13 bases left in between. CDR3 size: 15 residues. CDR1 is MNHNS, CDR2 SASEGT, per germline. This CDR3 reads CASSELWRANEKLFF. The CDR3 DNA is TGTGCCAGCAGTGAGTTGTGGAGGGCGAATGAAAAACTGTTTTTT.

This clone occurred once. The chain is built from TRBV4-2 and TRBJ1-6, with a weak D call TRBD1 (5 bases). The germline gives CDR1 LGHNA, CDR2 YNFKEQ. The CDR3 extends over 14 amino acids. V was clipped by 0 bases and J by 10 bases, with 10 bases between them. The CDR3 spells CASSQDTTGSPLHF. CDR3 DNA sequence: TGTGCCAGCAGCCAAGACACCACAGGCTCACCCCTCCACTTT.

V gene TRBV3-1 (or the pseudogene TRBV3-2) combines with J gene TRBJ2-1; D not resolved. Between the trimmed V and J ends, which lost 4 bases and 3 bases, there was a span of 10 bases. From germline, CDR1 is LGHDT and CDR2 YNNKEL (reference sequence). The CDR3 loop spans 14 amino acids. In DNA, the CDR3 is TGTGCCAGCAGCCGCTTTATGGTCTACAATGAGCAGTTCTTC. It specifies CASSRFMVYNEQFF.

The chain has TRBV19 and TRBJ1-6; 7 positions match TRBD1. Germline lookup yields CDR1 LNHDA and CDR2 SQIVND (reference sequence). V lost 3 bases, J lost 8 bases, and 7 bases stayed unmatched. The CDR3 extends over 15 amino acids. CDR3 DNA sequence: TGTGCCAGTAGTATTCGCGGGACAGAGTATTCACCCCTCCACTTT. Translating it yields CASSIRGTEYSPLHF. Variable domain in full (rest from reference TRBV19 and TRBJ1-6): DGGITQSPKYLFRKEGQNVTLSCEQNLNHDAMYWYRQDPGQGLRLIYYSQIVNDFQKGDIAEGYSVSREKKESFPLTVTSAQKNPTAFYLCASSIRGTEYSPLHFGNGTRLTVT.

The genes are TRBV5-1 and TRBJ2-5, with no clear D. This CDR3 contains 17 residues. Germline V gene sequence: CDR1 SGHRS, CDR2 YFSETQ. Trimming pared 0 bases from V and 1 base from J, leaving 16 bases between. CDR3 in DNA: TGCGCCAGCAGCTTGGCCGAGGCTTGGCAGGTCCAAGAGACCCAGTACTTC. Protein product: CASSLAEAWQVQETQYF.

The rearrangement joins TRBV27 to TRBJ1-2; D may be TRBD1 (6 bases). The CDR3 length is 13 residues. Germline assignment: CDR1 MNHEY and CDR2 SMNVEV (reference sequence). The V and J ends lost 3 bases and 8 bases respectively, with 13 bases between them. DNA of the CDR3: TGTGCCAGCAGTTTCCGGGGGCGGAGCGGCTACACCTTC. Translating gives CASSFRGRSGYTF.

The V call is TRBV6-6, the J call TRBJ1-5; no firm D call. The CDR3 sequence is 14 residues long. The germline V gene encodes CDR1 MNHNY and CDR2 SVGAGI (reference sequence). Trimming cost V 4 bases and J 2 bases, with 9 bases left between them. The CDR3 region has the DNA TGTGCCAGCAGTTCCCCGGGAGGCAATCAGCCCCAGCATTTT. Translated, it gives CASSSPGGNQPQHF.

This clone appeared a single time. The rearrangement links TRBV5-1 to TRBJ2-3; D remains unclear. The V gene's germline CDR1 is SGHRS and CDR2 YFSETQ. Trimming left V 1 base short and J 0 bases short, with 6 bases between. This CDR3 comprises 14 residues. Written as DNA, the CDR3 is TGCGCCAGCAGCTTGTCGGCTAGCACAGATACGCAGTATTTT. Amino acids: CASSLSASTDTQYF.

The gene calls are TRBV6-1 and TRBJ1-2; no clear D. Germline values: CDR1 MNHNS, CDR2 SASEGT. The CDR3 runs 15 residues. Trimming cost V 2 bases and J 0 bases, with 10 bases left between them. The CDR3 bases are TGTGCCAGCAGTGAACACGTAGCAGCTAACTATGGCTACACCTTC. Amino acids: CASSEHVAANYGYTF.

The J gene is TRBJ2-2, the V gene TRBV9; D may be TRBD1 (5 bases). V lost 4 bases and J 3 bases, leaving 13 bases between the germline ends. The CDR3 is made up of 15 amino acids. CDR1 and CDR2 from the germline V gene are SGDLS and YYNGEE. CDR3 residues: CASSLDSFYTGELFF. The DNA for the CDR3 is TGTGCCAGCAGCCTCGACAGTTTCTACACCGGGGAGCTGTTTTTT.

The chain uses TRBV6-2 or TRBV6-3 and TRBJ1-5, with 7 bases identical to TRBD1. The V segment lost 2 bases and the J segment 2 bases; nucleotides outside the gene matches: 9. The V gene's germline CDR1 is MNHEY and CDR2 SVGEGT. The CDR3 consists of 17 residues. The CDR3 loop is CASSYGDRTSRNQPQHF. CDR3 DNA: TGTGCCAGCAGTTACGGGGACAGAACGAGTCGCAATCAGCCCCAGCATTTT.

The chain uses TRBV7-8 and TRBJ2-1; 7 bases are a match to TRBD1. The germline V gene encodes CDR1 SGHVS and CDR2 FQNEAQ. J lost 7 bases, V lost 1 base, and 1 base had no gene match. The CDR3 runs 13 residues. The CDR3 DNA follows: TGTGCCAGCAGCTTAGAGGGGGCGAATGAGCAGTTCTTC. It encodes CASSLEGANEQFF.

CDR3 loop: CASSGLAGRLEKNEQFF. The CDR3, as DNA: TGTGCCAGCAGTGGGCTAGCGGGCCGCCTAGAAAAAAATGAGCAGTTCTTC. The genes are TRBV27 and TRBJ2-1; 8 bases map to TRBD2. Looked up from germline, CDR1 is MNHEY and CDR2 is SMNVEV (reference sequence). With 5 bases clipped from V and 7 bases from J, the junction kept 16 bases outside the gene matches. This CDR3 contains 17 residues.

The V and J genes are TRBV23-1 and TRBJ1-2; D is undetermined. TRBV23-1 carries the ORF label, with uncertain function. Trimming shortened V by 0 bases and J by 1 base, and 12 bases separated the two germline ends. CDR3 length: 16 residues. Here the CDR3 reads CASSQSTRGINYGYTF. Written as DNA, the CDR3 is TGCGCCAGCAGTCAATCGACCCGAGGGATTAACTATGGCTACACCTTC.

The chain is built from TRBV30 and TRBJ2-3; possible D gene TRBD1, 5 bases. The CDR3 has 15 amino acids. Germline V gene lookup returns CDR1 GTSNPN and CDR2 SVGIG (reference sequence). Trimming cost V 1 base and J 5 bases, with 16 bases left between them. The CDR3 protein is CAWSGLGVVRDTQYF. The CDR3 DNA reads TGTGCCTGGAGTGGGCTAGGGGTGGTGCGAGATACGCAGTATTTT.

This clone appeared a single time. CDR3 loop: CATGGGTNTEAFF. CDR3 sequence (DNA): TGTGCCACCGGGGGGGGCACGAACACTGAAGCTTTCTTT. The chain is built from TRBV21-1 and TRBJ1-1. TRBV21-1 is listed as a pseudogene. The CDR3 length is 13 residues.

CDR3 sequence reads: CASSPLKGAGGYTF. In nucleotides, the CDR3 is TGTGCCAGCAGCCCCTTGAAGGGGGCGGGTGGCTACACCTTC. The gene calls are TRBV11-2 and TRBJ1-2; 7 nucleotides align to TRBD1. CDR1 SGHAT and CDR2 FQNNGV come from the germline V gene. The CDR3 loop spans 14 amino acids. Trimming removed 5 bases from V and 7 bases from J; junction bases left unmatched: 10.

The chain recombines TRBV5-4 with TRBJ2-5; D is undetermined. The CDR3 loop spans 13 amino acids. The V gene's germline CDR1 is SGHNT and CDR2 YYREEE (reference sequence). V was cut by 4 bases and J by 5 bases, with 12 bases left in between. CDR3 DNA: TGTGCCAGCAGCCGCGGTAGTGGGGAGACCCAGTACTTC. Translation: CASSRGSGETQYF.

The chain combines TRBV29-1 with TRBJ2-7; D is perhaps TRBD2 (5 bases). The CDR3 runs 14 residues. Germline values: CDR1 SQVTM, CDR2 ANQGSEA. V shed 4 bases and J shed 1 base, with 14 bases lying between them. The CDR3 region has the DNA TGCAGCGTTGCCACCGGAGGCTCTTCCTACGAGCAGTACTTC. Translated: CSVATGGSSYEQYF.

CDR3 sequence reads: CASSPDRSGANEKLFF. DNA for the CDR3: TGTGCCAGCAGCCCGGACAGGTCCGGGGCTAATGAAAAACTGTTTTTT. The chain couples TRBV7-9 to TRBJ1-4, with 7 bases lining up with TRBD1. The CDR3 has 16 residues. The germline gives CDR1 SEHNR, CDR2 FQNEAQ (reference sequence). The trim removed 5 bases at V and 3 bases at J, leaving 9 bases unmatched.

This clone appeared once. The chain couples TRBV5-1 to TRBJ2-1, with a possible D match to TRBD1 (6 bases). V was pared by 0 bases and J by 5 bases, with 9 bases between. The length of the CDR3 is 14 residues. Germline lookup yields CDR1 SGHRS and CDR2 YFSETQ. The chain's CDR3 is CASSLVGGDNEQFF. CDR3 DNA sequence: TGCGCCAGCAGCTTGGTTGGGGGCGACAATGAGCAGTTCTTC.

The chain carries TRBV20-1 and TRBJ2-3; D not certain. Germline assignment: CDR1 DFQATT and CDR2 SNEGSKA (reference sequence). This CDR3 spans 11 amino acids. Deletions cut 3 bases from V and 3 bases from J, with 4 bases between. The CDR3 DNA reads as TGCAGTGCTAGGCTGACAGATACGCAGTATTTT. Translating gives CSARLTDTQYF.

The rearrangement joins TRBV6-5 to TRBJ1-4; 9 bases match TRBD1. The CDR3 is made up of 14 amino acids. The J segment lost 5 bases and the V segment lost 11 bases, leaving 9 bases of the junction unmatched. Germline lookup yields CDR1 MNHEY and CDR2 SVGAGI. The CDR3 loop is CACGTGQRNEKLFF. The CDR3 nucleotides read TGTGCCTGCGGGACAGGGCAAAGAAATGAAAAACTGTTTTTT.

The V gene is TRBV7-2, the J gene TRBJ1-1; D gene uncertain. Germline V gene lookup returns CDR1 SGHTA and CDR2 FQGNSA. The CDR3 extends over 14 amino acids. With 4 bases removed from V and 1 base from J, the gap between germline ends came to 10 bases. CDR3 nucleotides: TGTGCCAGCAGCTCTCGGGCGCCGAACACTGAAGCTTTCTTT. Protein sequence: CASSSRAPNTEAFF.

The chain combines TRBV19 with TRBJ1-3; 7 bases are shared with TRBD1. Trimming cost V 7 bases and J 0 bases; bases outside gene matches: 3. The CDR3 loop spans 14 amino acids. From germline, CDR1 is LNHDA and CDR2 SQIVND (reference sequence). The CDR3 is CASNRDSSGNTIYF. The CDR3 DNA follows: TGTGCCAGTAACCGGGACAGCTCTGGAAACACCATATATTTT.

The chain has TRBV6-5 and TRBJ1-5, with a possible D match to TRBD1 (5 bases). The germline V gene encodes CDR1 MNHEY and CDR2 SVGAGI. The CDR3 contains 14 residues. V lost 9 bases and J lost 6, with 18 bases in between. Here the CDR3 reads CASLQRGSAQPQHF. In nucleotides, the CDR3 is TGTGCCAGTTTGCAGAGGGGTTCCGCTCAGCCCCAGCATTTT.

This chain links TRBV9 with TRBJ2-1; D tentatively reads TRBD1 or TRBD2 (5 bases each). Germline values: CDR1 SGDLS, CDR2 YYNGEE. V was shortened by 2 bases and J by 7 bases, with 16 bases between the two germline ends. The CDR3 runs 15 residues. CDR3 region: CASSVDGPGTNEQFF. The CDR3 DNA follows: TGTGCCAGCAGCGTGGACGGCCCCGGGACGAATGAGCAGTTCTTC. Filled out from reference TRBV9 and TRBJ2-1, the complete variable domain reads DSGVTQTPKHLITATGQRVTLRCSPRSGDLSVYWYQQSLDQGLQFLIQYYNGEERAKGNILERFSAQQFPDLHSELNLSSLELGDSALYFCASSVDGPGTNEQFFGPGTRLTVL.